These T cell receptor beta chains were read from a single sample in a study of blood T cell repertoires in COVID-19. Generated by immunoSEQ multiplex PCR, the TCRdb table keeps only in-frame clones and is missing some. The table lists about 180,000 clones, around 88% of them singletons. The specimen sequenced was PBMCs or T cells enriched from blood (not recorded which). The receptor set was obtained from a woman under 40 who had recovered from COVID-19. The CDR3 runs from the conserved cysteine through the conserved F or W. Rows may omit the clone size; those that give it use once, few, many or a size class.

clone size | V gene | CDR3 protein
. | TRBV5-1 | CASSLVVSGTQYF
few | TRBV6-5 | CASRRDRLSNTEAFF
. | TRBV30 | CAWSVQFYEQFF
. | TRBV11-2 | CASSLSGQGHYGYTF
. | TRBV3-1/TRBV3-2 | CASSQVGAPATF
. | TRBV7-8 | CASSPGGEMNTEAFF
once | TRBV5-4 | CASSLRTGVSETQYF
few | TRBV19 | CATKPGIFSYNEQFF
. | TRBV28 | CASSRRTSGKFYEQYF
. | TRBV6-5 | CASSFTPDEQYF
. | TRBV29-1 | CSGPHPLATHSYNEQFF
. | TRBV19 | CASSMGRGPGYGYTF
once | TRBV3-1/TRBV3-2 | CASSGDASGRTLYNEQFF
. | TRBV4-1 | CASSQEDYYNEQFF
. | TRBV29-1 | CSVEAGYSTGELFF
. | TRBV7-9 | CASSLSVSYNEQFF
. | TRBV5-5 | CASSSLEGLYEQYF
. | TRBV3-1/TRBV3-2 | CASSHLSLAGGPSYNEQFF
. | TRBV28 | CASSHHTGGNTEAFF
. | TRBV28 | CASSYREGEQFF
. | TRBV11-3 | CASSLVGAGALDEQFF
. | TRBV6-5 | CATTSGTGRSETQYF
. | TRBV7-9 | CASSITGRITYEQYF